This TCR beta chain emerged from a study of shared clonotypes between healthy human individuals. Study-wide results and caveats: Sorted-subset sequencing was shown by rarefaction to be incomplete despite large depth.

The CDR3 runs to 14 residues. Looked up from germline, CDR1 is SNHLY and CDR2 is FYNNEI. V shed 3 bases, J shed 4 bases, and the junction held 5 bases outside the gene matches. The protocol was immunoSEQ multiplex PCR, while the TCRdb copy is restricted to in-frame clones and leaves out a portion. Here the sample spans more than 900,000 clones, 75% to 85% being singletons. Points on this clone: Its cognate antigen is unknown.

Source material: memory CD4+ T cells from PBMCs. Subset here: CD45RA-negative fraction. The V call is TRBV2, the J call TRBJ2-7; TRBD1 matches 8 bases. The TCR was taken from a man aged 18-30 years in good health. Some clones in this sample may be carry-over from other donors' samples. The chain's CDR3 is CASSDQGAKYEQYF. Here the CDR3 DNA reads TGTGCCAGCAGTGATCAGGGGGCAAAATACGAGCAGTACTTC.